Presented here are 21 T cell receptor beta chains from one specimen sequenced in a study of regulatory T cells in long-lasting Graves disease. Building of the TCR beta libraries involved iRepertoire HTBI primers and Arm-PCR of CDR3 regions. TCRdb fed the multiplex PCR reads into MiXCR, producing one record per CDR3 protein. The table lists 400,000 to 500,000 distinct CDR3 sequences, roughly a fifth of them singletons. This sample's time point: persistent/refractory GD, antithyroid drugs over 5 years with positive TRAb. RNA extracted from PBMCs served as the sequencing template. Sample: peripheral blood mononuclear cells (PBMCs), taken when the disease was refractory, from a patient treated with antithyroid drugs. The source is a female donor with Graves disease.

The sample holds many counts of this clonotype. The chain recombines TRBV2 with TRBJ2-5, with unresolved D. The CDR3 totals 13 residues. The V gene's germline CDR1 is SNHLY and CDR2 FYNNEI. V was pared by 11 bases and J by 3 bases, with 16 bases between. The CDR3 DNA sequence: TGTGCCTCACACGCCGGGCTAAAAGAGACCCAGTACTTC. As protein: CASHAGLKETQYF.

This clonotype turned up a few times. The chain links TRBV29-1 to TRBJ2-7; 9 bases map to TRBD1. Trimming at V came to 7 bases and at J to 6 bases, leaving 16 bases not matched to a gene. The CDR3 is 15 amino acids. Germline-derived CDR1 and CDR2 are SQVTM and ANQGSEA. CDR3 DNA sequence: TGCAGCGCCGTAGGGGGGGGACAGGGTCTGGGCGAGCAGTACTTC. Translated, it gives CSAVGGGQGLGEQYF.

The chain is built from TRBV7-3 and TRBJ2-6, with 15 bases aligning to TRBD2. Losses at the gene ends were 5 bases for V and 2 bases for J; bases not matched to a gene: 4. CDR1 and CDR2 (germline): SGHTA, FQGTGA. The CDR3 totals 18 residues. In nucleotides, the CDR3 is TGTGCCAGCAGCCCTTGGACTAGCGGGAGGGCTGGGGCCAACGTCCTGACTTTC. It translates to CASSPWTSGRAGANVLTF.

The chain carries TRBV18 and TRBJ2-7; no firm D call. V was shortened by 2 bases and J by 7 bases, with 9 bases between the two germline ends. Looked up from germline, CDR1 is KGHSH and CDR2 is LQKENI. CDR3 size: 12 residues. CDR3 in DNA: TGTGCCAGCTCACCAGGAATAGCAGAGCAGTACTTC. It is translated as CASSPGIAEQYF.

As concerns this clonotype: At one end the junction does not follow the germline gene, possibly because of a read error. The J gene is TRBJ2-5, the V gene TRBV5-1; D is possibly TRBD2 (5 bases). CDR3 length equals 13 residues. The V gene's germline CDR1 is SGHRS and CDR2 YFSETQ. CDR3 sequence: CASSLESWEIQYF. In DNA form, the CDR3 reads TGCGCCAGCAGCTTGGAATCGTGGGAGATCCAGTACTTC.

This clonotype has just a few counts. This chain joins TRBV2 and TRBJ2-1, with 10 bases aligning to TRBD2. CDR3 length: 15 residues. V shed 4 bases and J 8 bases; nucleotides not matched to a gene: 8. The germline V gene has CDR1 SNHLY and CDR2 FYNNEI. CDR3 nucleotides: TGTGCCAGCAGTGGAGGGACTAGCGAGTCCGATGAGCAGTTCTTC. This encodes CASSGGTSESDEQFF.

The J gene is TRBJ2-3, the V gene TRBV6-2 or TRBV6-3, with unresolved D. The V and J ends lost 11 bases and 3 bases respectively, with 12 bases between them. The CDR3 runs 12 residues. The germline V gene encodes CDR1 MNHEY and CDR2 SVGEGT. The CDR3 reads CAAKETTDTQYF. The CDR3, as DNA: TGTGCCGCGAAGGAAACGACAGATACGCAGTATTTT.

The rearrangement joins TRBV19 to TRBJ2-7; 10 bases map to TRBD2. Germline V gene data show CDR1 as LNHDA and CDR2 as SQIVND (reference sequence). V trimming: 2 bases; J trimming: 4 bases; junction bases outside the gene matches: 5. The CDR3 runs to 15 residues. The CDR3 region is CASSISSGRAYEQYF. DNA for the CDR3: TGTGCCAGTAGTATATCGAGCGGGAGGGCTTACGAGCAGTACTTC.

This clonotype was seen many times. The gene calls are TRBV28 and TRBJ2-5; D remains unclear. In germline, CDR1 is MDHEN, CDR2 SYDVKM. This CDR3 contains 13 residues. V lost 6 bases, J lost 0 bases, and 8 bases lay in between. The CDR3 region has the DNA TGTGCCAGCAGCCTCCGGAACCAAGAGACCCAGTACTTC. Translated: CASSLRNQETQYF.

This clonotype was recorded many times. This CDR3 is CASSPPGTDSYEQYF. The CDR3 region has the DNA TGTGCCAGCAGTCCCCCCGGGACAGACTCCTACGAGCAGTACTTC. This rearrangement joins TRBV28 to TRBJ2-7; TRBD1 matches at 7 bases. CDR3 size: 15 residues. V lost 5 bases and J lost 0; bases outside the gene matches: 7. Germline V gene lookup returns CDR1 MDHEN and CDR2 SYDVKM.

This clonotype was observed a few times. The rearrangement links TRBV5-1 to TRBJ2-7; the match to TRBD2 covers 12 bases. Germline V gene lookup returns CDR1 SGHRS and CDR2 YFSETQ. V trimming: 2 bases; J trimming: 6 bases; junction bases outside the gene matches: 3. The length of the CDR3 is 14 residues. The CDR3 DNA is TGCGCCAGCAGCTTCCTGACTAGCGGGAGCGAGCAGTACTTC. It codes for CASSFLTSGSEQYF. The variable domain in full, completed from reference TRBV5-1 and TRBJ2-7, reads KAGVTQTPRYLIKTRGQQVTLSCSPISGHRSVSWYQQTPGQGLQFLFEYFSETQRNKGNFPGRFSGRQFSNSRSEMNVSTLELGDSALYLCASSFLTSGSEQYFGPGTRLTVT.

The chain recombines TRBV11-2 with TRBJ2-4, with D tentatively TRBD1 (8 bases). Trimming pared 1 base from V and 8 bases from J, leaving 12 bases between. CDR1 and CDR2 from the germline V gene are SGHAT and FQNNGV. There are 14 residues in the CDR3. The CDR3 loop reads CASSLGTGRDIQYF. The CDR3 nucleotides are TGTGCCAGCAGCTTAGGGACAGGGAGGGACATTCAGTACTTC. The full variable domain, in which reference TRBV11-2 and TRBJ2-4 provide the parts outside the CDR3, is EAGVAQSPRYKIIEKRQSVAFWCNPISGHATLYWYQQILGQGPKLLIQFQNNGVVDDSQLPKDRFSAERLKGVDSTLKIQPAKLEDSAVYLCASSLGTGRDIQYFGAGTRLSVL.

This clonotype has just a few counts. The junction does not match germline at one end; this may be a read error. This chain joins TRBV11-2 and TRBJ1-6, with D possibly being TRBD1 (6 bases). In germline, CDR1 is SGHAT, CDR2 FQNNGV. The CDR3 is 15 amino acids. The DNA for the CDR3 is TGTGCCAGCAGCTTATCTGGACAGTCAGGATCACCCCCCCACTTT. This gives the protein CASSLSGQSGSPPHF.

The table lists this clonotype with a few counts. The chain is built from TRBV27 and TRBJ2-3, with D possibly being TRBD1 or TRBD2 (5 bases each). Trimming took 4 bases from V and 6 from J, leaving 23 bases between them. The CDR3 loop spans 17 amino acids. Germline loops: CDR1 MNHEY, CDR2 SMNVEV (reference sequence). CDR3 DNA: TGTGCCAGCAGTTCAAGTGGTTACAGGACTTTGACGGATACGCAGTATTTT. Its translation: CASSSSGYRTLTDTQYF.

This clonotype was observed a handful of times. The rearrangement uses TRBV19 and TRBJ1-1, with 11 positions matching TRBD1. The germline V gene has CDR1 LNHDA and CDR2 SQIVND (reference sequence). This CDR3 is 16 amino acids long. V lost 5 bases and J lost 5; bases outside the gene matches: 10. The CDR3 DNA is TGTGCCAGTAGTCCAGGACAGGGGGCAGTACGGACTGAAGCTTTCTTT. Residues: CASSPGQGAVRTEAFF.

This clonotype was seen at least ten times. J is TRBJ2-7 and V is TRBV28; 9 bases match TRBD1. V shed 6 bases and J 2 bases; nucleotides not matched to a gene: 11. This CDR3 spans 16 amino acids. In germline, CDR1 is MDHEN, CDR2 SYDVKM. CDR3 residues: CASRSPGQGRTYEQYF. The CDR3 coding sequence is TGTGCCAGCAGGTCACCGGGACAGGGACGAACCTACGAGCAGTACTTC.

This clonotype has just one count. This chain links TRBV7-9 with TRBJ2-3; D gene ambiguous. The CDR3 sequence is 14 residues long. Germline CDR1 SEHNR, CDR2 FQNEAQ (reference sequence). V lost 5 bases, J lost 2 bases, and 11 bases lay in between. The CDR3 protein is CASSLHVNTDTQYF. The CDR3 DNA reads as TGTGCCAGCAGCCTACATGTAAACACAGATACGCAGTATTTT.

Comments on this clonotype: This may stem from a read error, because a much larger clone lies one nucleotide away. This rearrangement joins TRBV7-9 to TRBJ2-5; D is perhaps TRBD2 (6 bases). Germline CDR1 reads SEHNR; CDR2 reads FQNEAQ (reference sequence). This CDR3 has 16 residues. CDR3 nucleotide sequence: TGTGTCAGCAGCTTAGGGGTCAGCGGGTTAGGAGAGACCCAGTACTTC. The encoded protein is CVSSLGVSGLGETQYF. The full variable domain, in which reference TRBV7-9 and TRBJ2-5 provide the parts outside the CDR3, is DTGVSQNPRHKITKRGQNVTFRCDPISEHNRLYWYRQTLGQGPEFLTYFQNEAQLEKSRLLSDRFSAERPKGSFSTLEIQRTEQGDSAMYLCVSSLGVSGLGETQYFGPGTRLLVL.

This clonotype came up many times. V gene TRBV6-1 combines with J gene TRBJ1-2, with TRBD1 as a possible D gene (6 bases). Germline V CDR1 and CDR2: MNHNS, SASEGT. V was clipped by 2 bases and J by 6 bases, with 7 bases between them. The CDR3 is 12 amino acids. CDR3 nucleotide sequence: TGTGCCAGCAGTGAAAGGGGGGATGGCTACACCTTC. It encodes CASSERGDGYTF.

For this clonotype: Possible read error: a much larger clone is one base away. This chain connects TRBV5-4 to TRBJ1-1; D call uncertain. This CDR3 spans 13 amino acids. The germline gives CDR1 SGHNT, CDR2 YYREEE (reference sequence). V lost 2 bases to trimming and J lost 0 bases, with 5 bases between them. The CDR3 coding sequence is TGTGCCAGCAGCTTTGAAATGAACACTGAAGCTTTCTTT. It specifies CASSFEMNTEAFF.

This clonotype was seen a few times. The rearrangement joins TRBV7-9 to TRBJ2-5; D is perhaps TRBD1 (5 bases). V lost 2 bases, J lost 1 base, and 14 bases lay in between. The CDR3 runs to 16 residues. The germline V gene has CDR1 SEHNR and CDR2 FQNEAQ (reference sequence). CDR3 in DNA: TGTGCCAGCAGCTTAAGGGGCAGGAGCCGCCAAGAGACCCAGTACTTC. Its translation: CASSLRGRSRQETQYF.